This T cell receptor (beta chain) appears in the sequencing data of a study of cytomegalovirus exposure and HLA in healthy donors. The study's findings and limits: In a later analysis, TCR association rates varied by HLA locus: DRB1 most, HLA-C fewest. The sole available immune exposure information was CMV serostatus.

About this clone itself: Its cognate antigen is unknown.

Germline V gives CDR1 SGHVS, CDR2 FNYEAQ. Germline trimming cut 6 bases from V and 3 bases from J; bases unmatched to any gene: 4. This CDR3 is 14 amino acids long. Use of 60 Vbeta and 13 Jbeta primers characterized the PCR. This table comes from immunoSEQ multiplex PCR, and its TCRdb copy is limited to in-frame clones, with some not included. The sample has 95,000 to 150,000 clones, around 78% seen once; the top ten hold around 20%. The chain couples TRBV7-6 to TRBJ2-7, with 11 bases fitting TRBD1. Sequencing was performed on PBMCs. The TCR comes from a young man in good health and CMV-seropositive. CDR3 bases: TGTGCCAGCAGTCGGGACAGGGGGGGCTACGAGCAGTACTTC. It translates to CASSRDRGGYEQYF.